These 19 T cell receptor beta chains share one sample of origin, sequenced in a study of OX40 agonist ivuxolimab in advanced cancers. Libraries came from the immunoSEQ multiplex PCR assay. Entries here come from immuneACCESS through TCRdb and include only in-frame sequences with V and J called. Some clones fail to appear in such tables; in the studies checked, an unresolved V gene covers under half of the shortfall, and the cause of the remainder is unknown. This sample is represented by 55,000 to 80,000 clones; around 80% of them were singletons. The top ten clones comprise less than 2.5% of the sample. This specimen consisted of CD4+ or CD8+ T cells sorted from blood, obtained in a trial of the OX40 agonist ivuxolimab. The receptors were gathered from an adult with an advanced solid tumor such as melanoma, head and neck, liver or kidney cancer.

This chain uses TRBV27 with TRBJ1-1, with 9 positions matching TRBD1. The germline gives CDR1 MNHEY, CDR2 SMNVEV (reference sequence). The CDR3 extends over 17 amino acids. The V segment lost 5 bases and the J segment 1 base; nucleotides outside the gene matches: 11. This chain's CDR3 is CASSGGLGQGWNTEAFF. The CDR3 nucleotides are TGTGCCAGCAGTGGAGGCCTGGGACAGGGTTGGAACACTGAAGCTTTCTTT.

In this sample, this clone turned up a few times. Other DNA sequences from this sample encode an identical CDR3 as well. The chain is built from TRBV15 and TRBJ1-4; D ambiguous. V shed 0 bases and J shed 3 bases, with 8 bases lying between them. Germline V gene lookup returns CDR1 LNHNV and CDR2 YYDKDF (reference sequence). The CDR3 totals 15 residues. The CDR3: CATSRDKGSNEKLFF. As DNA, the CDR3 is TGTGCCACCAGCAGAGATAAGGGTTCTAATGAAAAACTGTTTTTT.

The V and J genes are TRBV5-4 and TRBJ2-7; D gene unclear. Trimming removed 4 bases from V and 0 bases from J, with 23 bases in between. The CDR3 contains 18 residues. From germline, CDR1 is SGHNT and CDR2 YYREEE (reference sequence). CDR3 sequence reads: CASSQDLGQDQLSYEQYF. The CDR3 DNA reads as TGTGCCAGCAGCCAAGATCTAGGGCAGGATCAACTCTCCTACGAGCAGTACTTC.

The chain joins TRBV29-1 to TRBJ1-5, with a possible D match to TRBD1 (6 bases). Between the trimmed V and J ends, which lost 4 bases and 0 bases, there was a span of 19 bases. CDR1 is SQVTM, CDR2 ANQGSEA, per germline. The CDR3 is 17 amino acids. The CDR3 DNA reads TGCAGCGTTGCGGCGGAGGGGGGCGATTATAGCAATCAGCCCCAGCATTTT. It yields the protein CSVAAEGGDYSNQPQHF.

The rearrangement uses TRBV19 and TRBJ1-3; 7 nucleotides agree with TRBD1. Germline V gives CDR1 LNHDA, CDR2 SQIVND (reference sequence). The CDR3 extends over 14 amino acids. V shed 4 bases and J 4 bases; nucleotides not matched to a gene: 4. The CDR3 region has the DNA TGTGCCAGTAGTACCGGGACAGTCGGAAACACCATATATTTT. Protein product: CASSTGTVGNTIYF.

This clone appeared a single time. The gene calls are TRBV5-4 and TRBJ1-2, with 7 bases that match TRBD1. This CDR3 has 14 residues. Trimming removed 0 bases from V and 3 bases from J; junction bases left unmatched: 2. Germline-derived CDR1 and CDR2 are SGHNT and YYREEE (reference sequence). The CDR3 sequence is CASSLDRGDYGYTF. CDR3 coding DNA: TGTGCCAGCAGCTTGGACAGGGGAGACTATGGCTACACCTTC.

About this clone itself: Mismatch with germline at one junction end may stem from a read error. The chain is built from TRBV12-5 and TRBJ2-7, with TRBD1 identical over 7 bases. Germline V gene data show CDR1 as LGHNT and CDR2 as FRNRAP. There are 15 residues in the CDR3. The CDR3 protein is CASGLGGQTSYKQYF. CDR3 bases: TGTGCTAGTGGTTTAGGGGGACAGACCTCCTACAAGCAGTACTTC.

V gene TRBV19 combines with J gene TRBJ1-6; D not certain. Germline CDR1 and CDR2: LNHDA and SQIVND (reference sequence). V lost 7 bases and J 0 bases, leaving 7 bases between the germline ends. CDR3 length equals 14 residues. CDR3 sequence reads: CASKESSYNSPLHF. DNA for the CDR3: TGTGCCAGTAAGGAGAGCTCCTATAATTCACCCCTCCACTTT.

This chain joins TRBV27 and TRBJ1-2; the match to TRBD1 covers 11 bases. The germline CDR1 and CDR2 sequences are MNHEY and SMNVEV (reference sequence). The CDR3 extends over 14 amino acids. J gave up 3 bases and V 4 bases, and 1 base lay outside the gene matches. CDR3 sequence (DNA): TGTGCCAGCAGTTCGGACAGGGGGCACTATGGCTACACCTTC. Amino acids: CASSSDRGHYGYTF.

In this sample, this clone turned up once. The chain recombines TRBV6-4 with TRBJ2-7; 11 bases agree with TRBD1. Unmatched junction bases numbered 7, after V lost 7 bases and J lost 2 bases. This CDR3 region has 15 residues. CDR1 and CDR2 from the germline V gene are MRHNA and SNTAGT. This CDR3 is CASNMDRGRPYEQYF. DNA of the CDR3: TGTGCCAGCAATATGGACAGGGGGCGCCCCTACGAGCAGTACTTC.

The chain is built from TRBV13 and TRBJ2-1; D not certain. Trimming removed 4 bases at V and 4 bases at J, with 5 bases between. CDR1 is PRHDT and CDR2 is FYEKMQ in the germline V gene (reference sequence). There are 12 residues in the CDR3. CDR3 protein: CASSWTYNEQFF. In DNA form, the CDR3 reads TGTGCCAGCAGCTGGACGTACAATGAGCAGTTCTTC.

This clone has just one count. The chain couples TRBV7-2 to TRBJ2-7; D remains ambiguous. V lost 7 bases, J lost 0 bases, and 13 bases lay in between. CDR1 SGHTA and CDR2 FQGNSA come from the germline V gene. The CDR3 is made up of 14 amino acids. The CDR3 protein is CASTNWADSYEQYF. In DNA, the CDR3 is TGTGCCAGCACCAACTGGGCTGACTCCTACGAGCAGTACTTC.

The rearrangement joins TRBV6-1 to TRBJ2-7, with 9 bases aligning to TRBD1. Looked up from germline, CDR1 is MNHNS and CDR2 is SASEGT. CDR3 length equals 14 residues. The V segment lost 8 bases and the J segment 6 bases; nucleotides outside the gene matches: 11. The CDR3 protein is CASGPGTGITEQYF. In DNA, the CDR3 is TGTGCCAGCGGGCCCGGGACAGGGATCACCGAGCAGTACTTC.

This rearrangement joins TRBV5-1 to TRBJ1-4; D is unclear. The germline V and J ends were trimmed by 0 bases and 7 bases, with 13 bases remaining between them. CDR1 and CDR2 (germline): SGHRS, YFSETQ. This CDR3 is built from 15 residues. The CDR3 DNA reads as TGCGCCAGCAGCTTGGACGTGGGCCCACGTGAAAAACTGTTTTTT. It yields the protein CASSLDVGPREKLFF. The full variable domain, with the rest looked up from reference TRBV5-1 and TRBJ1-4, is KAGVTQTPRYLIKTRGQQVTLSCSPISGHRSVSWYQQTPGQGLQFLFEYFSETQRNKGNFPGRFSGRQFSNSRSEMNVSTLELGDSALYLCASSLDVGPREKLFFGSGTQLSVL.

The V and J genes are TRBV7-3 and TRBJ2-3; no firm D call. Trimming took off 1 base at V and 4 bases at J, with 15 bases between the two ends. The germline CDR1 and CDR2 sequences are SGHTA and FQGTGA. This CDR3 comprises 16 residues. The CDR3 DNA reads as TGTGCCAGCAGCTTAAGTCCCCACCAGTACCCAGATACGCAGTATTTT. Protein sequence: CASSLSPHQYPDTQYF.

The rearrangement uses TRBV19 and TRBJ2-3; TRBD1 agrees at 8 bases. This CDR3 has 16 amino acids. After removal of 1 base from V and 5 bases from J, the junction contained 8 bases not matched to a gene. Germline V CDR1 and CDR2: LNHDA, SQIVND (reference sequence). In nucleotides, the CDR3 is TGTGCCAGTAGTATAGCCCTCCGGACAGGGTTAGATACGCAGTATTTT. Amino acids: CASSIALRTGLDTQYF.

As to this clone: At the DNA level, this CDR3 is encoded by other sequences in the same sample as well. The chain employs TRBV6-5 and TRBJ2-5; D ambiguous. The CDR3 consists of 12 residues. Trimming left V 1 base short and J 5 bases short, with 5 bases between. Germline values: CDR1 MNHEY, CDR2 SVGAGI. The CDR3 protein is CASSYLRETQYF. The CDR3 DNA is TGTGCCAGCAGTTACTTACGGGAGACCCAGTACTTC.

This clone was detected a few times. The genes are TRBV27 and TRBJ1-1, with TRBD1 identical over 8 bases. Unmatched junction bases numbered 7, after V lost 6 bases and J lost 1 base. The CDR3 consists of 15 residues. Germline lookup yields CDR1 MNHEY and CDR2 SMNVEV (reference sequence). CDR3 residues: CASRKAGGPNTEAFF. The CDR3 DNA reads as TGTGCCAGCAGGAAAGCAGGGGGCCCGAACACTGAAGCTTTCTTT.

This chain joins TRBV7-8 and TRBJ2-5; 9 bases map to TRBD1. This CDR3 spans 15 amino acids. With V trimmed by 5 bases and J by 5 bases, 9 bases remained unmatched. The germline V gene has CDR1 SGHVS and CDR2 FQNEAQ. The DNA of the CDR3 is TGTGCCAGCAGCCTCGCCGGGACAGGGTCCGAGACCCAGTACTTC. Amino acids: CASSLAGTGSETQYF.